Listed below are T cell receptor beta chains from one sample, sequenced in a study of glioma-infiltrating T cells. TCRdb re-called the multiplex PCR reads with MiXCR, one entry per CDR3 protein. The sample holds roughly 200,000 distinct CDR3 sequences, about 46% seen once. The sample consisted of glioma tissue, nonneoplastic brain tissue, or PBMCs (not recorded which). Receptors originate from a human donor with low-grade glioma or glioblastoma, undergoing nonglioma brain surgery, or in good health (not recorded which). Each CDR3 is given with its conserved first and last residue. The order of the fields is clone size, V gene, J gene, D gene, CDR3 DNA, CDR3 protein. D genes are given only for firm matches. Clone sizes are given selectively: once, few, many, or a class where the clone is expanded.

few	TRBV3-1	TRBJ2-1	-	TGTGCCAGCAGCCAAGCAGGGGTGGGCCTCTACAATGAGCAGTTCTTC	CASSQAGVGLYNEQFF
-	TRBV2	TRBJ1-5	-	TGTGCCAGCAGTGAGCAGGCCCCTCAGCCCCAGCATTTT	CASSEQAPQPQHF
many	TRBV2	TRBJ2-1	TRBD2	TGTGCCAGCAGGCGGGAGCCCCACAATGAGCAGTTCTTC	CASRREPHNEQFF
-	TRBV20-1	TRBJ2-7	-	TGCATTGCTAGTGCCCCGGGACTTCCCTACGAGCAGTACTTC	CIASAPGLPYEQYF
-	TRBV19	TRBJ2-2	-	TGTGCCAGTAGTACTTCCGGGCGTCGGGACACCGGGGAGCTGTTTTTT	CASSTSGRRDTGELFF
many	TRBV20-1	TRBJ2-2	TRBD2	TGCAGTGCTAGAGATGCCGGACTAGCCCACACCGGGGAGCTGTTTTTT	CSARDAGLAHTGELFF
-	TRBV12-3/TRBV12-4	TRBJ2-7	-	TGTGCCAGCAGTTACAGGTCATCCTACGAGCAGTACTTC	CASSYRSSYEQYF
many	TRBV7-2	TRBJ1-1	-	TGTGCCAGCAGCTTAGAAGATAACACTGAAGCTTTCTTT	CASSLEDNTEAFF
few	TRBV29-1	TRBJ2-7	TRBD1	TGCAGCGCGGGACAGGGCTACGAGCAGTACTTC	CSAGQGYEQYF
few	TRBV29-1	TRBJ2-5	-	TGCAGCGTTGTGGCAGCAACTCAAGAGACCCAGTACTTC	CSVVAATQETQYF
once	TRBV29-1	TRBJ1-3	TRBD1	TGCAGTGTCGGACAGGGCTTTGGAAACAGCATATATTTT	CSVGQGFGNSIYF
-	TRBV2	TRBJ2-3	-	TGTGCCAGCAGTGCCCAGGTTGAAACGCAGTATTTT	CASSAQVETQYF
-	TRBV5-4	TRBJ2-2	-	TGTGCCAGCAGCTTGGCACAGACGAACATCGGGGAGCTGTTTTTT	CASSLAQTNIGELFF
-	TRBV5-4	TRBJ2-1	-	TGTGCCAGCCACTCGAGCTCCTACAATGAGCAGTTCTTC	CASHSSSYNEQFF
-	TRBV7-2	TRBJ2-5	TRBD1	TGTGCCAGCAGCTCGGACAGGGGATTAGTCGAGACCCAGTACTTC	CASSSDRGLVETQYF
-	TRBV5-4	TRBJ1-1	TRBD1	TGTGCCAGCAGCGGAGGGACAGAAACTGAAGCTTTCTTT	CASSGGTETEAFF
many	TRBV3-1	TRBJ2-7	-	TGTGCCAGCAGCCAAGTTCGTGGTTCCGAGCAGTACTTC	CASSQVRGSEQYF
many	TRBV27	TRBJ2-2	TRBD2	TGTGCCAGCAGCCCCCTCGGGAGCGGGAGGTCCCACCGGGAGCTGTTTTTT	CASSPLGSGRSHRELFF
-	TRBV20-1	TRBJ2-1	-	TGCAGTGCTCCCGGGAGTAGTATGTATGAGCAGTTCTTC	CSAPGSSMYEQFF
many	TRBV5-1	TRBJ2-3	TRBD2	TGCGCCAGCAGCGGACTAGCGGGAGCAGATACGCAGTATTTT	CASSGLAGADTQYF
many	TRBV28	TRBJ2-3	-	TGTGCCAGCAGTTTAGGGGCCTGGCCGGCTAGGGACGTAGATACGCAGTATTTT	CASSLGAWPARDVDTQYF
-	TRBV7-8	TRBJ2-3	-	TGTGCCAGCAGCTTAGCCCCGACTAACTCAGATAAGAAGTATTTT	CASSLAPTNSDKKYF
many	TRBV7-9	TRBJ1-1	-	TGTGCCAGCAGCCCCTCCCCAGCTGAAGCTTTCTTT	CASSPSPAEAFF
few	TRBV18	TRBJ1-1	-	TGTGCCAGCTCACTAGAAATTTCTGAAGCTTTCTTT	CASSLEISEAFF
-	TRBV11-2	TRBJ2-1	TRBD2	TGTGCCAGCAGCTTACTCGGCGGGAGGGGGGAGCAGTTCTTC	CASSLLGGRGEQFF
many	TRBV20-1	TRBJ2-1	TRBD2	TGCAGTGCCCCGAGGGGACTAGCGGGAGTAGGCAATGAGCAGTTCTTC	CSAPRGLAGVGNEQFF
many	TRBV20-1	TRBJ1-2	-	TGCAGTGCTAGAGATCAGTCACAGCACTATGGCTACACCTTC	CSARDQSQHYGYTF
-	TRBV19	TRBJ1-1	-	TGTGCCAGTAGTATGGAGCTTCGAAGCACTGAAGCTTTCTTT	CASSMELRSTEAFF
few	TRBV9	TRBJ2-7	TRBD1	TGTGCCAGCAGCGTTGGGGGACAGGGGAACGAGCAGTACTTC	CASSVGGQGNEQYF
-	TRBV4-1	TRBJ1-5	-	TGCGCCAGCAGCCAAGATGGCAATTATCAGCCCCAGCATTTT	CASSQDGNYQPQHF
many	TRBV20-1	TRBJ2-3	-	TGCAGTGCTAGTGGTCCCTTGGAGGGGCCAGATACGCAGTATTTT	CSASGPLEGPDTQYF
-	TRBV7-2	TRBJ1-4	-	TGTGCCAGCAGCCCGCGATCCGGACAGCAGGAAAAACTGTTTTTT	CASSPRSGQQEKLFF
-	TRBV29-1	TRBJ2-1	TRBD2	TGCAGCGTTCTTAGCGGGAACTACAATGAGCAGTTCTTC	CSVLSGNYNEQFF
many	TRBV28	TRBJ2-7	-	TGTGCCAGCAGTTCCCGAGCCTACGAGCAGTACTTC	CASSSRAYEQYF
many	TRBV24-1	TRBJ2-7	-	TGTGCCACCAGTGGCGAACAGGGTTACGAGCAGTACTTC	CATSGEQGYEQYF
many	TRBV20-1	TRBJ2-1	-	TGCAGTGCTAGAGATCTCCGGGAAGAAACTTACAATGAGCAGTTCTTC	CSARDLREETYNEQFF
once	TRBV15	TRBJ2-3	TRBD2	TGTGCCACCAGCAGAGATTCTGACCCGGGGGGACCAGATACGCAGTACTTT	CATSRDSDPGGPDTQYF
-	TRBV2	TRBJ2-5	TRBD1	TGTGCCAGCATGACAGGGTCGTGGTTTGAGATCCAGTACTTC	CASMTGSWFEIQYF
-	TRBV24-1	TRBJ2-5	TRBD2	TGTGCCACCAGTTACCCTAGCGGGAGGGATGAGACCCAGTACTTC	CATSYPSGRDETQYF
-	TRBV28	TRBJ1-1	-	TGTGTCACCTCCCCCTCACCAGATCTGAACACTGAAGCTTTATTT	CVTSPSPDLNTEALF
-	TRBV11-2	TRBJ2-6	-	TGTGCCAGCAGCTTCCTACAGGGCTCTGGGGCCAACGTCCTGACTTTC	CASSFLQGSGANVLTF
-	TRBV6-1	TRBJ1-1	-	TGTGCTATCAGTGTGAGGGCTCCAACTGAAGCTTTCTTT	CAISVRAPTEAFF
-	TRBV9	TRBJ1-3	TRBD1	TGTGCCAGCAGCGTAATGGGACAGGGGAATACTGGAAACACAATATATTTT	CASSVMGQGNTGNTIYF
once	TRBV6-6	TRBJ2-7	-	TGTGCCAGCAGGACCAAAGGGGTCTACGAGCAGTACTTC	CASRTKGVYEQYF
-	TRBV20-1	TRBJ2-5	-	TGCAGTGCTGGGGACCAGGGCGAGACCCAGTACTTC	CSAGDQGETQYF
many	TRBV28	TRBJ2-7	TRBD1	TGTGCCAGCAGTTCCTTCCCGCGGACAGGGCGTCGTCACGAGCAGTACTTC	CASSSFPRTGRRHEQYF
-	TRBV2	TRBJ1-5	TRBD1	TGTGCCAGCGGACAGGGGAATAGCAATCAGCCCCAGCATTTT	CASGQGNSNQPQHF
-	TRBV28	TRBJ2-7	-	TGTGCCAGCAGGACGACAGGACGAGAATACGAGCAGTACTTC	CASRTTGREYEQYF
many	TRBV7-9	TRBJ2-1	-	TGTGCCAGCAGTTTAGATGAGCAGTTCTTC	CASSLDEQFF
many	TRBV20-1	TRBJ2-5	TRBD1	TGCAGTGCTAGAGCCGACAGGGCCCAAGAGACCCAGTACTTC	CSARADRAQETQYF
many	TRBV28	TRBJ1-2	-	TGTGCCAGCTATCAAGCAGGTCAACGAGATGGCTACACCTTC	CASYQAGQRDGYTF
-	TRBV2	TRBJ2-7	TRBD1	TGTGCCAGCATATGGGACAGATCCTACGAGCAGTACTTC	CASIWDRSYEQYF
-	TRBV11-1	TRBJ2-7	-	TGTGCCAGCAGCTTACAGGGGGGTCCCTACGAGCAGTACTTC	CASSLQGGPYEQYF
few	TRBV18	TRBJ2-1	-	TGTGCCAGCTCCCAAAGGTCCTCGGTGGGCTCCTACAATGAGCAGTTCTTC	CASSQRSSVGSYNEQFF
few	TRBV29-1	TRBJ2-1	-	TGCAGCGTTGGGGCCGTCGTCGACAATGAGCAGTTCTTC	CSVGAVVDNEQFF